The rows below give T cell receptor beta chains drawn from one sample of a study of blood T cell repertoires in COVID-19. Libraries were prepared by immunoSEQ multiplex PCR; TCRdb keeps only in-frame clonotypes and omits some of them. The sample has about 220,000 clones, about 85% seen once. Sequencing was performed on peripheral blood. These TCRs come from a middle-aged man who had recovered from COVID-19. CDR3s include the opening cysteine and the closing phenylalanine or tryptophan. D genes are given only for firm matches. The size field is filled for only some rows; it gives once, few, many or a size class.

CDR3: CASTLAHRQGNYGYTF
DNA: TGTGCCAGTACCCTAGCCCACCGCCAAGGGAACTATGGCTACACCTTC
D: -
J: TRBJ1-2
size: few
V: TRBV19

CDR3: CASSEDDRDTQYF
DNA: TGCGCCAGCAGTGAGGACGACAGAGATACGCAGTATTTT
D: -
J: TRBJ2-3
size: -
V: TRBV10-1

CDR3: CASSGQSNTGELFF
DNA: TGTGCCAGCAGCGGACAGTCTAACACCGGGGAGCTGTTTTTT
D: -
J: TRBJ2-2
size: few
V: TRBV2

CDR3: CASSPGLLYLSGELFF
DNA: TGTGCCAGCAGCCCAGGTTTATTGTATTTGTCTGGGGAGCTGTTTTTT
D: -
J: TRBJ2-2
size: few
V: TRBV28

CDR3: CASSSPGLAGANTYEQYF
DNA: TGTGCCAGTAGTTCCCCGGGACTAGCGGGCGCAAACACCTACGAGCAGTACTTC
D: TRBD2
J: TRBJ2-7
size: once
V: TRBV19

CDR3: CASSPLTGGSGELFF
DNA: TGTGCCAGCAGCCCACTCACAGGGGGCTCCGGGGAGCTGTTTTTT
D: TRBD1
J: TRBJ2-2
size: -
V: TRBV7-7

CDR3: CASSEIGAATNEKLFF
DNA: TGCGCCAGCAGTGAGATTGGAGCTGCAACTAATGAAAAACTGTTTTTT
D: -
J: TRBJ1-4
size: -
V: TRBV10-2

CDR3: CASSLESSGANVLTF
DNA: TGTGCCAGCAGCTTAGAGAGCTCTGGGGCCAACGTCCTGACTTTC
D: -
J: TRBJ2-6
size: few
V: TRBV7-9

CDR3: CSVQTGTYEQYF
DNA: TGCAGCGTCCAAACAGGGACCTACGAGCAGTACTTC
D: -
J: TRBJ2-7
size: -
V: TRBV29-1

CDR3: CASGTGTLVNYGYTF
DNA: TGTGCCAGCGGGACAGGGACTTTGGTGAACTATGGCTACACCTTC
D: TRBD1
J: TRBJ1-2
size: -
V: TRBV28

CDR3: CASIPGGIPLGHQNYGYTF
DNA: TGTGCCAGCATCCCGGGAGGGATTCCTTTAGGACACCAGAACTATGGCTACACCTTC
D: -
J: TRBJ1-2
size: -
V: TRBV2

CDR3: CATSTGGGLAGAQETQYF
DNA: TGTGCCACCAGCACCGGAGGAGGGCTAGCGGGAGCCCAAGAGACCCAGTACTTC
D: TRBD2
J: TRBJ2-5
size: -
V: TRBV15

CDR3: CASSLIGTPIEETQYF
DNA: TGTGCCAGCAGTTTAATTGGGACTCCCATTGAAGAGACCCAGTACTTC
D: -
J: TRBJ2-5
size: -
V: TRBV28

CDR3: CASSPRDRGYGYTF
DNA: TGTGCCAGCTCACCACGGGACAGAGGCTATGGCTACACCTTC
D: TRBD1
J: TRBJ1-2
size: -
V: TRBV18

CDR3: CASSLATGNTEAFF
DNA: TGTGCCAGCAGTTTAGCCACGGGGAACACTGAAGCTTTCTTT
D: -
J: TRBJ1-1
size: -
V: TRBV6-2/TRBV6-3

CDR3: CASSLPQGRTDTQYF
DNA: TGTGCCAGCAGCCTCCCACAGGGACGCACAGATACGCAGTATTTT
D: -
J: TRBJ2-3
size: -
V: TRBV6-6

CDR3: CAWSVLLGVLGYGYTF
DNA: TGTGCCTGGAGTGTACTACTGGGAGTGTTGGGCTATGGCTACACCTTC
D: -
J: TRBJ1-2
size: -
V: TRBV30

CDR3: CASSRLKADTGELFF
DNA: TGTGCCAGCTCACGCCTTAAGGCGGACACCGGGGAGCTGTTTTTT
D: -
J: TRBJ2-2
size: few
V: TRBV18

CDR3: CATSDLKPDRVDTEAFF
DNA: TGTGCCACCAGTGATTTGAAACCGGACAGGGTAGACACTGAAGCTTTCTTT
D: TRBD1
J: TRBJ1-1
size: -
V: TRBV24-1

CDR3: CAWSGRTYEQYF
DNA: TGTGCCTGGAGCGGGAGAACCTACGAGCAGTACTTC
D: -
J: TRBJ2-7
size: -
V: TRBV30

CDR3: CASRRAGVSGETQYF
DNA: TGTGCCAGCAGACGAGCGGGAGTGTCCGGAGAGACCCAGTACTTC
D: TRBD2
J: TRBJ2-5
size: -
V: TRBV6-5

CDR3: CASSYNPLAGGSYNEQFF
DNA: TGCGCCAGCAGCTACAACCCACTAGCGGGAGGTTCCTACAATGAGCAGTTCTTC
D: TRBD2
J: TRBJ2-1
size: -
V: TRBV5-1

CDR3: CASSPGTGPDIQYF
DNA: TGTGCCAGCAGCCCAGGGACAGGTCCCGACATTCAGTACTTC
D: TRBD1
J: TRBJ2-4
size: -
V: TRBV5-5

CDR3: CASLGTSGSTDTQYF
DNA: TGTGCCAGCCTGGGGACTAGCGGGAGTACAGATACGCAGTATTTT
D: TRBD2
J: TRBJ2-3
size: -
V: TRBV2

CDR3: CSASSGTGQETQYF
DNA: TGCAGTGCTAGTTCCGGGACAGGCCAAGAGACCCAGTACTTC
D: TRBD1
J: TRBJ2-5
size: -
V: TRBV20-1

CDR3: CASSLPQGAAGNTIYF
DNA: TGCGCCAGCAGCTTGCCGCAGGGGGCTGCTGGAAACACCATATATTTT
D: TRBD1
J: TRBJ1-3
size: -
V: TRBV5-1

CDR3: CASSLSAGPRTEAFF
DNA: TGTGCCAGCAGTTTATCGGCAGGGCCGAGGACTGAAGCTTTCTTT
D: -
J: TRBJ1-1
size: -
V: TRBV28

CDR3: CASRPRTSGSYEQYF
DNA: TGTGCCAGTAGACCTAGGACTAGCGGGAGTTACGAGCAGTACTTC
D: TRBD2
J: TRBJ2-7
size: -
V: TRBV19

CDR3: CASALAGRETQYF
DNA: TGTGCCAGCGCGTTAGCGGGAAGGGAGACCCAGTACTTC
D: TRBD2
J: TRBJ2-5
size: -
V: TRBV25-1

CDR3: CASSLGDYGYTF
DNA: TGTGCCAGCAGTTTGGGCGACTATGGCTACACCTTC
D: -
J: TRBJ1-2
size: -
V: TRBV6-2/TRBV6-3

CDR3: CATPRDSGSMAGELFF
DNA: TGTGCCACCCCAAGGGATAGCGGGAGTATGGCCGGGGAGCTGTTTTTT
D: TRBD2
J: TRBJ2-2
size: -
V: TRBV7-2

CDR3: CASSYEGAGAETQYF
DNA: TGTGCCAGCAGTTACGAAGGAGCGGGAGCAGAGACCCAGTACTTC
D: TRBD2
J: TRBJ2-5
size: once
V: TRBV6-5

CDR3: CASKPSGTYEQYF
DNA: TGTGCCAGTAAGCCTAGCGGGACCTACGAGCAGTACTTC
D: TRBD2
J: TRBJ2-7
size: -
V: TRBV19

CDR3: CASSPLAGVTDTQYF
DNA: TGTGCCAGCTCACCACTAGCGGGAGTCACAGATACGCAGTATTTT
D: TRBD2
J: TRBJ2-3
size: -
V: TRBV18

CDR3: CATTRQGGGEQYF
DNA: TGTGCCACTACAAGACAGGGGGGAGGAGAGCAGTACTTC
D: TRBD1
J: TRBJ2-7
size: -
V: TRBV28

CDR3: CASSLLVVLTEAFF
DNA: TGTGCCAGCAGCTTGTTGGTGGTTCTAACTGAAGCTTTCTTT
D: -
J: TRBJ1-1
size: -
V: TRBV5-8

CDR3: CASSGLAGNTGELFF
DNA: TGTGCCAGCAGCGGACTAGCGGGGAACACCGGGGAGCTGTTTTTT
D: TRBD2
J: TRBJ2-2
size: -
V: TRBV7-9

CDR3: CASSQKGGTSSSYEQYF
DNA: TGTGCCAGCAGCCAAAAGGGGGGGACCTCGAGCTCCTACGAGCAGTACTTC
D: -
J: TRBJ2-7
size: -
V: TRBV14

CDR3: CASSPRTVAYEQYF
DNA: TGTGCCAGCAGCCCAAGGACAGTAGCCTACGAGCAGTACTTC
D: -
J: TRBJ2-7
size: -
V: TRBV14

CDR3: CASSKLGLAGGDEQFF
DNA: TGTGCCAGCAGCAAATTGGGACTAGCGGGAGGGGATGAGCAGTTCTTC
D: TRBD2
J: TRBJ2-1
size: -
V: TRBV7-8

CDR3: CASSLDTGTGAIQYF
DNA: TGCGCCAGCAGCTTGGATACCGGGACAGGGGCCATTCAGTACTTC
D: TRBD1
J: TRBJ2-4
size: -
V: TRBV5-1

CDR3: CASSLAFVAGPNEKLFF
DNA: TGTGCCAGCAGCTTAGCGTTTGTGGCAGGGCCGAATGAAAAACTGTTTTTT
D: -
J: TRBJ1-4
size: many
V: TRBV11-2

CDR3: CASSETGGSYNEQFF
DNA: TGTGCCAGCAGTGAGACAGGGGGAAGCTACAATGAGCAGTTCTTC
D: TRBD1
J: TRBJ2-1
size: -
V: TRBV6-1

CDR3: CASSWAGNYGYTF
DNA: TGCGCCAGCAGTTGGGCGGGGAACTATGGCTACACCTTC
D: -
J: TRBJ1-2
size: -
V: TRBV10-2

CDR3: CASSFGGFGETYNEQFF
DNA: TGTGCCAGCAGTTTTGGTGGGTTTGGGGAGACCTACAATGAGCAGTTCTTC
D: -
J: TRBJ2-1
size: -
V: TRBV28

CDR3: CASSLSEGYEKLFF
DNA: TGTGCCAGCAGTTTATCCGAGGGATACGAAAAACTGTTTTTT
D: -
J: TRBJ1-4
size: -
V: TRBV27

CDR3: CASSWMKLPRTVGSLVAFF
DNA: TGTGCCAGCAGTTGGATGAAGCTTCCTCGGACAGTCGGCAGTTTGGTTGCTTTCTTT
D: -
J: TRBJ1-1
size: -
V: TRBV28

CDR3: CASRTGNYGYTF
DNA: TGTGCCAGCCGGACAGGAAACTATGGCTACACCTTC
D: TRBD1
J: TRBJ1-2
size: -
V: TRBV3-1/TRBV3-2

CDR3: CASSLATAVYSYEQYF
DNA: TGTGCCAGCAGCCTTGCTACAGCGGTCTACTCCTACGAGCAGTACTTC
D: -
J: TRBJ2-7
size: once
V: TRBV7-2

CDR3: CASSSSGTGGNEQFF
DNA: TGTGCCAGCAGTTCGTCCGGGACAGGGGGTAATGAGCAGTTCTTC
D: TRBD1
J: TRBJ2-1
size: -
V: TRBV6-6

CDR3: CASSLQGGTDTQYF
DNA: TGTGCCAGCAGCCTGCAGGGGGGCACAGATACGCAGTATTTT
D: TRBD1
J: TRBJ2-3
size: -
V: TRBV7-9

CDR3: CASSLTSGGTGELFF
DNA: TGTGCCAGCAGCTTAACGTCGGGGGGAACCGGGGAGCTGTTTTTT
D: TRBD2
J: TRBJ2-2
size: -
V: TRBV7-2

CDR3: CASSGQGAYEQYF
DNA: TGTGCCAGCAGCGGACAGGGGGCGTACGAGCAGTACTTC
D: TRBD1
J: TRBJ2-7
size: -
V: TRBV27

CDR3: CSGGDRYEQYF
DNA: TGCAGTGGCGGAGACAGATACGAGCAGTACTTC
D: -
J: TRBJ2-7
size: -
V: TRBV20-1

CDR3: CASSLGAGGYQETQYF
DNA: TGTGCCAGCAGCTTAGGGGCAGGAGGATACCAAGAGACCCAGTACTTC
D: -
J: TRBJ2-5
size: -
V: TRBV7-6

CDR3: CASSFSDRSLIF
DNA: TGTGCCAGCAGTTTCTCGGACAGGTCATTGATTTTT
D: TRBD1
J: TRBJ1-4
size: -
V: TRBV28

CDR3: CASSLHPGGETQYF
DNA: TGTGCCAGCAGCTTACACCCAGGGGGAGAGACCCAGTACTTC
D: TRBD1
J: TRBJ2-5
size: -
V: TRBV7-2

CDR3: CASSKGTSGRMVSYEQYF
DNA: TGTGCCAGCAGCAAGGGGACTAGCGGGAGGATGGTGTCCTACGAGCAGTACTTC
D: TRBD2
J: TRBJ2-7
size: once
V: TRBV11-3